This T cell receptor beta chain was recovered during a study of T-cell reconstitution after alpha-beta-depleted transplantation in children. Unique molecular identifiers tagged the TCRbeta library. Via MiXCR, TCRdb re-called the PCR reads, giving one row per CDR3 protein. The sample has 400,000 to 550,000 distinct CDR3 sequences, roughly a tenth seen once; the top ten hold 2% to 2.5%. About this clonotype: The antigen remains undetermined.

The germline V gene encodes CDR1 SGHAT and CDR2 FQNNGV. With 4 bases clipped from V and 7 bases from J, the junction kept 11 bases outside the gene matches. The CDR3 loop spans 16 amino acids. Broader study findings: Expanded clones from the graft, numbering several hundred, reportedly supplied alpha-beta T cells about two months after transplant.

Sequencing used PBMCs, obtained before TCRalphabeta/CD19-depleted stem cell transplant. The TCR sequence derives from a child younger than 10 with inherited bone marrow failure, due to receive a stem cell transplant. This rearrangement joins TRBV11-2 to TRBJ2-1, with 9 bases lining up with TRBD2. The CDR3 nucleotides are TGTGCCAGCAGCTCCTCCCGACTAGCGGAACAGAATGAGCAGTTCTTC. Translated, it gives CASSSSRLAEQNEQFF. The whole variable domain, filled in from reference TRBV11-2 and TRBJ2-1, reads EAGVAQSPRYKIIEKRQSVAFWCNPISGHATLYWYQQILGQGPKLLIQFQNNGVVDDSQLPKDRFSAERLKGVDSTLKIQPAKLEDSAVYLCASSSSRLAEQNEQFFGPGTRLTVL.